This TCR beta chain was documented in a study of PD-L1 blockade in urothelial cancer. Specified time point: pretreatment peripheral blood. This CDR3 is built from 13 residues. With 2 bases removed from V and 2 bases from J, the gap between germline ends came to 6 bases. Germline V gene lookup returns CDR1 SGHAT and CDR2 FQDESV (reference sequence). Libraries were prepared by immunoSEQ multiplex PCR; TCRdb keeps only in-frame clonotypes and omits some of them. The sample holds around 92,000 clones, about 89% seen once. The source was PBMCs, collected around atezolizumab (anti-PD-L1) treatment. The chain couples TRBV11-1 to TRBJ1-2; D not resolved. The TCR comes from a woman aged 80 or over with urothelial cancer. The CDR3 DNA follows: TGTGCCAGCAGCTTAACAGAAAACTATGGCTACACCTTC. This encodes CASSLTENYGYTF. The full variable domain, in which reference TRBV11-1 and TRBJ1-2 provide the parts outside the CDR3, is EAEVAQSPRYKITEKSQAVAFWCDPISGHATLYWYRQILGQGPELLVQFQDESVVDDSQLPKDRFSAERLKGVDSTLKIQPAELGDSAMYLCASSLTENYGYTFGSGTRLTVV.